This T cell receptor (beta chain) was sequenced for a study of control samples from healthy donors and cancer patients. Per the germline V gene, CDR1 is SGHRS and CDR2 is YFSETQ. The V and J ends lost 2 bases and 4 bases, in that order; junction bases with no gene match: 8. The CDR3 runs to 17 residues. The protocol was immunoSEQ multiplex PCR, while the TCRdb copy is restricted to in-frame clones and leaves out a portion. In the table there are 150,000 to 200,000 clones, around 95% of which are singletons. The receptor comes from a woman aged 60-75 years in good health. This chain joins TRBV5-1 and TRBJ2-1; TRBD1 aligns across 11 bases. The sample consisted of blood. The CDR3 region is CASSFPEGTGGYNEQFF. CDR3 DNA sequence: TGCGCCAGCAGCTTTCCGGAGGGGACAGGGGGGTACAATGAGCAGTTCTTC. Together with reference TRBV5-1 and TRBJ2-1, the CDR3 gives the full variable domain: KAGVTQTPRYLIKTRGQQVTLSCSPISGHRSVSWYQQTPGQGLQFLFEYFSETQRNKGNFPGRFSGRQFSNSRSEMNVSTLELGDSALYLCASSFPEGTGGYNEQFFGPGTRLTVL.